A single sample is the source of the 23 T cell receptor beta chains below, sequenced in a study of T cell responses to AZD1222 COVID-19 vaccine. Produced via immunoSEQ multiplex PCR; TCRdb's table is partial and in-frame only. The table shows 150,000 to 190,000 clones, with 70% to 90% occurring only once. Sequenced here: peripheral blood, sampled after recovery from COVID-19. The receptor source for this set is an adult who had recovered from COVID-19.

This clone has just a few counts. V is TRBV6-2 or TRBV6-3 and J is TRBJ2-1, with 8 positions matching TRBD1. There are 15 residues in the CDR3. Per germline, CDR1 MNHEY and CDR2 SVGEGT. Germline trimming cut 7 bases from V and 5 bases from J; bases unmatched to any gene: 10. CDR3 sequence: CASNPGQGQHNEQFF. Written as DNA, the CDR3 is TGTGCCAGCAACCCCGGACAGGGCCAACACAATGAGCAGTTCTTC.

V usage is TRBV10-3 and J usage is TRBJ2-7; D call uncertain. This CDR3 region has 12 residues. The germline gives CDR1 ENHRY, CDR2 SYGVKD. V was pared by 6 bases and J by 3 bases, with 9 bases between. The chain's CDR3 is CAISPSRYEQYF. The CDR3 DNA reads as TGTGCCATCAGCCCCAGTCGCTACGAGCAGTACTTC.

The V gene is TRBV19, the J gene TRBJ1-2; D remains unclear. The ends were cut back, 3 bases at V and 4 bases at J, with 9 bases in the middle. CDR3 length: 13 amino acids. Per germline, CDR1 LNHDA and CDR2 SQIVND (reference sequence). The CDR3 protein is CASSMRGIYGYTF. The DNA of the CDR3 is TGTGCCAGTAGTATGAGAGGGATCTATGGCTACACCTTC.

CDR3 DNA sequence: TGTGCCAGTAAGGTCTGGGGCAGGGCCGGATATAGCAATCAGCCCCAGCATTTT. This sequence encodes CASKVWGRAGYSNQPQHF. The chain couples TRBV19 to TRBJ1-5; D may be TRBD1 (5 bases). The CDR3 has 18 amino acids. Between the trimmed V and J ends, which lost 7 bases and 0 bases, there was a span of 22 bases. CDR1 is LNHDA and CDR2 is SQIVND in the germline V gene (reference sequence). The complete variable domain, with remaining parts taken from reference TRBV19 and TRBJ1-5, reads DGGITQSPKYLFRKEGQNVTLSCEQNLNHDAMYWYRQDPGQGLRLIYYSQIVNDFQKGDIAEGYSVSREKKESFPLTVTSAQKNPTAFYLCASKVWGRAGYSNQPQHFGDGTRLSIL.

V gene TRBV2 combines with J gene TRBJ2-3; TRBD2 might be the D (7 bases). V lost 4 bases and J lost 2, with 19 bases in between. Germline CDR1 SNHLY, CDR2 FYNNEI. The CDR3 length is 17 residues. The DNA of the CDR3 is TGTGCCAGCAGTGGAGGGAGAGGGGGGGCCTTCACAGATACGCAGTATTTT. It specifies CASSGGRGGAFTDTQYF.

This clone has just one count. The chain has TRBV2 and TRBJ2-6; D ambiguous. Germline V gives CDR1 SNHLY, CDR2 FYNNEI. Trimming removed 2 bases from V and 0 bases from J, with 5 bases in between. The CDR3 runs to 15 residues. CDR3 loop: CASSENLSGANVLTF. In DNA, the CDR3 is TGTGCCAGCAGTGAAAACCTCTCTGGGGCCAACGTCCTGACTTTC.

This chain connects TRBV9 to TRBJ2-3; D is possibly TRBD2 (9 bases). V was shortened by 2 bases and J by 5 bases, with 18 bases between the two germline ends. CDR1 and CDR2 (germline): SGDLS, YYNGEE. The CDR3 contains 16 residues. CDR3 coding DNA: TGTGCCAGCAGCGTGCAGGGGGCTAGCGGGAAAGATACGCAGTATTTT. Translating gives CASSVQGASGKDTQYF.

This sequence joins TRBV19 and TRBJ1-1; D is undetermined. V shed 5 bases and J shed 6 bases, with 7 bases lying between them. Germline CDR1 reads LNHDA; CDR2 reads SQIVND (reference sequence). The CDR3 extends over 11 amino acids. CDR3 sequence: CASSWGPEAFF. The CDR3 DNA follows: TGTGCCAGTAGTTGGGGTCCTGAAGCTTTCTTT.

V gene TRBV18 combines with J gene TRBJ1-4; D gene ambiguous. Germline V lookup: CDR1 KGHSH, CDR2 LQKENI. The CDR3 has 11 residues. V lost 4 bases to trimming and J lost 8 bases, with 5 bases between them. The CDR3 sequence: CASSQGEKLFF. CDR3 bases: TGTGCCAGCTCACAGGGAGAAAAACTGTTTTTT.

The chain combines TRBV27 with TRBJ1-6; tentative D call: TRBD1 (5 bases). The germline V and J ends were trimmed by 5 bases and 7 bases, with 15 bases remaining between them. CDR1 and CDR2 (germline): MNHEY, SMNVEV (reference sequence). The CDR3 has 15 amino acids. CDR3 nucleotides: TGTGCCAGCAGTGGAGACAGACGGGGCAATTCACCCCTCCACTTT. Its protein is CASSGDRRGNSPLHF.

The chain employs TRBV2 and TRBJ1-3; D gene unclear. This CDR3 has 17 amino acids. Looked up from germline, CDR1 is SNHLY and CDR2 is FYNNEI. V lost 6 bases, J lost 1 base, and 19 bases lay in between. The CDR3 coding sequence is TGTGCCAGCAGGAAAGCCCCCACGCGGGGATCTGGAAACACCATATATTTT. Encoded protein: CASRKAPTRGSGNTIYF.

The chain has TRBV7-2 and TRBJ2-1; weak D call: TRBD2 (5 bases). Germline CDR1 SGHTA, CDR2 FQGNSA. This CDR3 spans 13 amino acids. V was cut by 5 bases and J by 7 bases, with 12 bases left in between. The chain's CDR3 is CASSRVGLNEQFF. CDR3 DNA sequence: TGTGCCAGCAGCCGCGTTGGACTGAATGAGCAGTTCTTC.

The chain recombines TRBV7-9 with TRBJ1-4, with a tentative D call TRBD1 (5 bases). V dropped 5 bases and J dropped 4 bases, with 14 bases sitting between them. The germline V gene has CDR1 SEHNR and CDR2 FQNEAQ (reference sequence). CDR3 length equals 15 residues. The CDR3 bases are TGTGCCAGCAGCCACGCCGGGGCCGATAATGAAAAACTGTTTTTT. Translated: CASSHAGADNEKLFF.

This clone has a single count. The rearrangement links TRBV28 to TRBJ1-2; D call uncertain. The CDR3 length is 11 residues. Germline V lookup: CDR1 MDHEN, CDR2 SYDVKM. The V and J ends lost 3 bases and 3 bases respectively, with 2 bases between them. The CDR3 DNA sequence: TGTGCCAGCAGTTTTCACTATGGCTACACCTTC. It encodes CASSFHYGYTF.

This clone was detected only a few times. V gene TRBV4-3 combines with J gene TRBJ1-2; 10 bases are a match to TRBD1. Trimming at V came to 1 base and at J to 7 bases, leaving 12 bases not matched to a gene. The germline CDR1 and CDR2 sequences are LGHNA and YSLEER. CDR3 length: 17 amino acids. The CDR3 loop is CASSQGGGGQGISGYTF. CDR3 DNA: TGCGCCAGCAGCCAAGGGGGAGGGGGACAGGGGATCTCTGGCTACACCTTC.

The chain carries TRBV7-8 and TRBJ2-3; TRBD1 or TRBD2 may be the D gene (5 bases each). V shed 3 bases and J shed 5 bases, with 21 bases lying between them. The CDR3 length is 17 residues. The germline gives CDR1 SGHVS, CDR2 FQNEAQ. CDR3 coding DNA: TGTGCCAGCAGCTTCCGGACACTAGGAAGGGAAAGAGATACGCAGTATTTT. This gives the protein CASSFRTLGRERDTQYF.

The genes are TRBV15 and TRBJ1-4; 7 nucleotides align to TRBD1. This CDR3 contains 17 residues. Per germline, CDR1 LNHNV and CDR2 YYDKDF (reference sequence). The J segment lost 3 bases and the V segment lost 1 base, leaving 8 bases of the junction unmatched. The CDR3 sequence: CATSRGRRGIANEKLFF. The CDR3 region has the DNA TGTGCCACCAGCAGAGGGCGCAGGGGGATCGCTAATGAAAAACTGTTTTTT.

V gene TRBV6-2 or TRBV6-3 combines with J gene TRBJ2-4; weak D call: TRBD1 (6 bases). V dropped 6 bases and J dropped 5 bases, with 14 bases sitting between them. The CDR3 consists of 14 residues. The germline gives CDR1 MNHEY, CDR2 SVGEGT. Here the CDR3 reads CASSRGGIENIQYF. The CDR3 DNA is TGTGCCAGCAGCCGAGGGGGTATCGAAAACATTCAGTACTTC.

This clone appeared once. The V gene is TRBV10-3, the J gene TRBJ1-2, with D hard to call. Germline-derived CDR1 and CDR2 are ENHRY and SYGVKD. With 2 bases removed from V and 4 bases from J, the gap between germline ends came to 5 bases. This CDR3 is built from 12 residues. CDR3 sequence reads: CAISENRYGYTF. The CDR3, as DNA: TGTGCCATCAGTGAGAATCGCTATGGCTACACCTTC.

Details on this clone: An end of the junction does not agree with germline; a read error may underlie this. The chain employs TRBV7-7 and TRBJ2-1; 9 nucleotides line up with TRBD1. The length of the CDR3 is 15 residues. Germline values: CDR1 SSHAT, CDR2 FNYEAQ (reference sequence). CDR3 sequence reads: CASSLAGTGTNEQFF. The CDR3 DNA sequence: TGTGCTAGCAGCTTAGCAGGGACAGGGACCAATGAGCAGTTCTTC.

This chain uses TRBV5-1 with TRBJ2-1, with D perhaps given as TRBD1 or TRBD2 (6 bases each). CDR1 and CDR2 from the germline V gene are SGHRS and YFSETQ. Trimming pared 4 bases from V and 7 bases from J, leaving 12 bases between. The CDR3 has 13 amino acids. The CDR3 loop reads CASSPGAENEQFF. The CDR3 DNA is TGCGCCAGCAGCCCGGGGGCAGAGAATGAGCAGTTCTTC.

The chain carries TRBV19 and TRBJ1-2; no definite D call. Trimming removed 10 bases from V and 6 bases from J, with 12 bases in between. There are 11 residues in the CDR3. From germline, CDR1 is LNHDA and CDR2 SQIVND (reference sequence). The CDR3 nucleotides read TGTGCCACTCTTAGCAGGAATGGCTACACCTTC. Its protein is CATLSRNGYTF.

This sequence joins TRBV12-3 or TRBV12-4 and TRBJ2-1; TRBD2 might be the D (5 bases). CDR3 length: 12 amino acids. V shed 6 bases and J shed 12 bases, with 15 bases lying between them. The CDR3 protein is CASSFGLKLQFF. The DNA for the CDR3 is TGTGCCAGCAGCTTCGGACTGAAATTGCAGTTCTTC.